This T cell receptor beta chain was captured by sequencing in a study of Ad26.COV2.S vaccination and SARS-CoV-2 variants. The wider study: Intramuscular Ad26.COV2.S at 5x10^10 or 1x10^11 viral particles.

Repertoires were generated with immunoSEQ multiplex PCR, while TCRdb's copy carries only in-frame clones and drops some. The sample lists some 500,000 clones; approximately 92% were seen once. Points on this clone: The antigen is undetermined.

Specified treatment: 19 received Ad26.COV2.S at low or high dose, single or two shots; a few received placebo; per-sample allocation not given. Day 63 after the first vaccine or placebo injection was the time point for sampling. The donor was a Boston adult aged 18-55 years. Study-level results: Vaccine and placebo recipients had similar non-spike TCR breadth.

The sequenced sample was peripheral blood, obtained in a trial of Ad26.COV2.S vaccine versus placebo. This receptor was obtained from a person between 18 and 65 years old who received the Ad26.COV2.S COVID-19 vaccine or a placebo.

Here the CDR3 DNA reads TGTGCCAGCCTGGCTAGCGGGGCTGATACGCAGTATTTT. It specifies CASLASGADTQYF. J is TRBJ2-3 and V is TRBV3-1 (or the pseudogene TRBV3-2); 9 bases align to TRBD2. Germline V gene sequence: CDR1 LGHDT, CDR2 YNNKEL (reference sequence). The trim removed 8 bases at V and 6 bases at J, leaving 6 bases unmatched. The CDR3 is made up of 13 amino acids.